The clone carrying this TCR beta chain was detected a few times. Clones were read by immunoSEQ multiplex PCR, and TCRdb kept only the in-frame ones, dropping some. The sample shows 40,000 to 45,000 clones, approximately 90% of them seen only once. Germline CDR1 reads SGHDT; CDR2 reads YYEEEE. V was trimmed by 7 bases and J by 1 base, leaving 14 bases between them. CDR3 length: 14 residues. This record comes from a study of T cell changes during pregnancy in multiple sclerosis. The source material was CD4+ T cells from peripheral blood mononuclear cells, sampled after pregnancy. The origin of this receptor is a female donor with multiple sclerosis, enrolled in a pregnancy study. V gene TRBV5-6 combines with J gene TRBJ2-5; D is unresolved. Here the CDR3 DNA reads TGTGCCAGCGGGTCTTGGCGGCCCCAAGAGACCCAGTACTTC. As protein: CASGSWRPQETQYF.